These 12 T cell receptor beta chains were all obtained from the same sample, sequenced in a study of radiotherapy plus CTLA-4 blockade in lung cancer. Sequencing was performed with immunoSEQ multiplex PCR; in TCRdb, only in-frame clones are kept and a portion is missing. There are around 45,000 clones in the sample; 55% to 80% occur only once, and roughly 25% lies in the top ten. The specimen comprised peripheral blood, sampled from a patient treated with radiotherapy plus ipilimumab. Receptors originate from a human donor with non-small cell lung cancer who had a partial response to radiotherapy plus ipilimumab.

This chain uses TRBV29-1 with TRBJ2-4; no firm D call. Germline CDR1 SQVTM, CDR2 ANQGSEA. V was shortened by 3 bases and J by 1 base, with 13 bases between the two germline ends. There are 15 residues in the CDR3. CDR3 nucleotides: TGCAGCGTTGAGGGCCGTACTGGCGCCAAAAACATTCAGTACTTC. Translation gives CSVEGRTGAKNIQYF.

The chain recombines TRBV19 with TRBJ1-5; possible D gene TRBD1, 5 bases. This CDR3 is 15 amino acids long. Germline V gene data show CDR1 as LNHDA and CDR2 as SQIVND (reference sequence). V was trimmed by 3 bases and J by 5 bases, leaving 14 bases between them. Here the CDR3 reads CASSIGFWGDQPQHF. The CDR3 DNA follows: TGTGCCAGTAGTATCGGCTTTTGGGGGGATCAGCCCCAGCATTTT.

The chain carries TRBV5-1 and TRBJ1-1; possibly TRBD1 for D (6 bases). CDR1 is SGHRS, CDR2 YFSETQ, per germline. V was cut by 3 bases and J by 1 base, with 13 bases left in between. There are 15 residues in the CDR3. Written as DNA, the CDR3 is TGCGCCAGCAGCTCCGGGGGGACACCGAACACTGAAGCTTTCTTT. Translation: CASSSGGTPNTEAFF.

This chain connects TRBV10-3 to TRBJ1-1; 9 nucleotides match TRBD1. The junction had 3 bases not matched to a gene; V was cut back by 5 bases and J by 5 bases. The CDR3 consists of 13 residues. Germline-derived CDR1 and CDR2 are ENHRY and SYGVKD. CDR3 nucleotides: TGTGCCATCAGTCCCGGGACAGGGACTGAAGCTTTCTTT. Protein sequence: CAISPGTGTEAFF.

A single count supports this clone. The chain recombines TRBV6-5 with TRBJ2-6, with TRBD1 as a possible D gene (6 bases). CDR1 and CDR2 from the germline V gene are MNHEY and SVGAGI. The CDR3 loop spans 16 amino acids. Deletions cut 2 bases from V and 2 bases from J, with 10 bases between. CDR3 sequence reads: CASSYRRGTGANVLTF. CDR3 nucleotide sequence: TGTGCCAGCAGTTACAGAAGGGGGACTGGGGCCAACGTCCTGACTTTC.

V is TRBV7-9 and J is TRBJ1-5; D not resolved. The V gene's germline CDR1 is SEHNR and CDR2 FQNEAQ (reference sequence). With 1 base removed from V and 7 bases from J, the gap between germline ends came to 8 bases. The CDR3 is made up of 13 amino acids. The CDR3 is CASSLGVGQPQHF. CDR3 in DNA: TGTGCCAGCAGCTTAGGGGTCGGGCAGCCCCAGCATTTT.

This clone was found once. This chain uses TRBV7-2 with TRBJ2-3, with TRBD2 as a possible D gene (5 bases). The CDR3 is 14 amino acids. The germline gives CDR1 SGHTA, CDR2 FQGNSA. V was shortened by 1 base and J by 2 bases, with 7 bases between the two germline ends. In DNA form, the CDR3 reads TGTGCCAGCAGCTTAGACGGGGTCACAGATACGCAGTATTTT. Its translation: CASSLDGVTDTQYF.

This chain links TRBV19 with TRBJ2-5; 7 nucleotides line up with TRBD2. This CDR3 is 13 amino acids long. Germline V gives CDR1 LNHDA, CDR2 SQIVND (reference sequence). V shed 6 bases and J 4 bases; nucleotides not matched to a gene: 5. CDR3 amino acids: CASSPPGGETQYF. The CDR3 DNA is TGTGCCAGTAGCCCGCCGGGGGGAGAGACCCAGTACTTC.

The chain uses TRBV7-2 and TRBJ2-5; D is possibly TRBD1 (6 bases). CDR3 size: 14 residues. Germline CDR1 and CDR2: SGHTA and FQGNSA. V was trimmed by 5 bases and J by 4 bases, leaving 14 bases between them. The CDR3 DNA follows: TGTGCCAGCAGCCTACTGGGGGCTGGAGAGACCCAGTACTTC. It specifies CASSLLGAGETQYF.

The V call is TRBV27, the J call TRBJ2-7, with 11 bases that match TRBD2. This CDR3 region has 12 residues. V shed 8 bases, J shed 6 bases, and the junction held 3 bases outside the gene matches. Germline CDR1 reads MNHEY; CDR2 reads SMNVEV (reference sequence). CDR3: CASAGTSGEQYF. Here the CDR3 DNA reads TGTGCCAGCGCCGGGACTAGCGGCGAGCAGTACTTC.

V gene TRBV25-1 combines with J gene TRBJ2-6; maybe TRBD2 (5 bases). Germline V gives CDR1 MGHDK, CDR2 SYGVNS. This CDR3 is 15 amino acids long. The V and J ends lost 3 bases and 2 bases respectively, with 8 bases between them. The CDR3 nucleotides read TGTGCCAGCAGTGAGGCCGGGGCTGGGGCCAACGTCCTGACTTTC. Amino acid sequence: CASSEAGAGANVLTF.

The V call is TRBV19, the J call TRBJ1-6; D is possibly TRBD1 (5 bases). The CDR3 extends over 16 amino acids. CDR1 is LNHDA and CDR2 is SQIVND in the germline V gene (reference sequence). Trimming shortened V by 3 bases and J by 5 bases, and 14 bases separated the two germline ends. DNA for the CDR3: TGTGCCAGTAGTATTCTAGGGACTGCTGATAATTCACCCCTCCACTTT. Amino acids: CASSILGTADNSPLHF.